Here is one T cell receptor (beta chain) with its context. Antigen: not known. MiXCR was run by TCRdb on the reads, yielding one entry per CDR3 protein. The data show around 350,000 distinct CDR3 sequences, around a sixth seen once. This record belongs to a study of T cell repertoires in cytomegalovirus infection. The overall study: From public TCR beta signatures came an indication of both CMV infection and matching HLA type.

V lost 0 bases and J lost 3, with 9 bases in between. From germline, CDR1 is GTSNPN and CDR2 SVGIG (reference sequence). The CDR3 spans 14 residues. Study conclusions and caveats: The response measured ex vivo was dominated by TCR beta clonotypes (HLA-C-restricted and CMV-specific). CMV carriers with the relevant HLA were identified by cumulative public TCR beta family frequency.

Sequencing used PBMCs. This chain joins TRBV30 and TRBJ1-3; D unresolved. This TCR derives from a human donor in good health (CMV status not recorded). Some clones in this sample may be carry-over from other donors' samples. The CDR3 DNA follows: TGTGCCTGGAGTGTACTGGAGTTTGGAAACACCATATATTTT. Protein product: CAWSVLEFGNTIYF.